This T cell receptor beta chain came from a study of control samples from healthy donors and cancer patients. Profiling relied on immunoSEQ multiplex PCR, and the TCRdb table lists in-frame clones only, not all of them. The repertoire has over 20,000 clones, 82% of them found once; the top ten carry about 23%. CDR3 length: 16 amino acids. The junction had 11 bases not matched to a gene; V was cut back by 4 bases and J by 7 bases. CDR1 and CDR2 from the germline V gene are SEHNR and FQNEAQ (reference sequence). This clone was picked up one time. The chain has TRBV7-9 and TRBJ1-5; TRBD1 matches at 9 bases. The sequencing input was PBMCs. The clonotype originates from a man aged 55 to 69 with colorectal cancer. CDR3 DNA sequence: TGTGCCAGCAGCTCCTTTGGACAGGGGTTGAACCAGCCCCAGCATTTT. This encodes CASSSFGQGLNQPQHF.